The 17 T cell receptor beta chains below all came from one sample that was sequenced in a study of human T cells and chemical hapten exposure listed by TCRdb under 2021. Total RNA was isolated from unfractionated whole blood collected in Tempus Blood RNA tubes. Receptor amplification or capture employed 5' RACE. The sequencing machine was an Illumina MiSeq. TCRdb handled the public reads itself, with Q25 trimming in fastp and clone calling in MiXCR, and kept productive beta chains. Identical CDR3 protein sequences are pooled into one entry, listed with their most common genes and DNA. The sample profile shows around 80,000 distinct CDR3 sequences; about 15% of them were found once. The biggest ten clones account for approximately 6.3% of the sample. The source is a female donor in good health.

The chain couples TRBV4-3 to TRBJ2-5; 14 bases match TRBD2. The CDR3 sequence is 16 residues long. Germline CDR1 reads LGHNA; CDR2 reads YSLEER. V trimming: 3 bases; J trimming: 4 bases; junction bases outside the gene matches: 4. The CDR3 reads CASSHGLAGGLETQYF. The CDR3 coding sequence is TGCGCCAGCAGCCACGGACTAGCGGGGGGTTTAGAGACCCAGTACTTC.

The chain couples TRBV5-1 to TRBJ1-1; 8 bases line up with TRBD1. Germline assignment: CDR1 SGHRS and CDR2 YFSETQ. V shed 4 bases, J shed 4 bases, and the junction held 6 bases outside the gene matches. The CDR3 has 14 amino acids. This CDR3 reads CASSMGTGLTEAFF. CDR3 DNA sequence: TGCGCCAGCAGCATGGGGACAGGACTCACTGAAGCTTTCTTT.

The chain employs TRBV19 and TRBJ2-3; D is unresolved. From germline, CDR1 is LNHDA and CDR2 SQIVND (reference sequence). Trimming left V 3 bases short and J 2 bases short, with 9 bases between. The CDR3 loop spans 14 amino acids. DNA for the CDR3: TGTGCCAGTAGTATGGTGTCCTTCACAGATACGCAGTATTTT. Translation: CASSMVSFTDTQYF.

V usage is TRBV11-2 and J usage is TRBJ2-3; TRBD1 matches 7 bases. V lost 3 bases, J lost 6 bases, and 6 bases stayed unmatched. From germline, CDR1 is SGHAT and CDR2 FQNNGV. The CDR3 extends over 14 amino acids. The DNA of the CDR3 is TGTGCCAGCAGCTTGGACAGGTGGGAGGATACGCAGTATTTT. Translating it yields CASSLDRWEDTQYF.

CDR3 region: CASSSRQGSEAFF. DNA for the CDR3: TGTGCCAGCAGCTCGCGACAGGGTTCTGAAGCTTTCTTT. The gene calls are TRBV7-2 and TRBJ1-1; 7 positions agree with TRBD1. This CDR3 has 13 residues. The germline V gene encodes CDR1 SGHTA and CDR2 FQGNSA. With 4 bases clipped from V and 6 bases from J, the junction kept 5 bases outside the gene matches.

The chain couples TRBV30 to TRBJ1-1; 9 bases match TRBD1. There are 14 residues in the CDR3. V trimming: 5 bases; J trimming: 10 bases; junction bases outside the gene matches: 14. CDR1 and CDR2 from the germline V gene are GTSNPN and SVGIG (reference sequence). CDR3: CAWGTGGQFSGAFF. CDR3 DNA sequence: TGTGCCTGGGGCACAGGGGGCCAATTTTCTGGAGCTTTCTTT.

This rearrangement joins TRBV10-3 to TRBJ1-4; unclear D gene. The V and J ends lost 3 bases and 3 bases respectively, with 5 bases between them. From germline, CDR1 is ENHRY and CDR2 SYGVKD. The CDR3 runs to 13 residues. The DNA for the CDR3 is TGTGCCATCAGTGATGGGGCTAATGAAAAACTGTTTTTT. It translates to CAISDGANEKLFF.

The genes are TRBV4-2 and TRBJ1-1; D is unclear. Trimming took off 0 bases at V and 1 base at J, with 9 bases between the two ends. CDR3 length: 15 residues. The germline gives CDR1 LGHNA, CDR2 YNFKEQ. The CDR3 DNA sequence: TGTGCCAGCAGCCAAGAGTGGTCCTCGAACACTGAAGCTTTCTTT. Its translation: CASSQEWSSNTEAFF.

This clonotype was counted only a few times. This chain joins TRBV5-1 and TRBJ2-1; weak D call: TRBD1 (6 bases). Trimming shortened V by 4 bases and J by 10 bases, and 9 bases separated the two germline ends. CDR1 and CDR2 from the germline V gene are SGHRS and YFSETQ. The CDR3 sequence is 11 residues long. This CDR3 is CASSLDSEQFF. CDR3 in DNA: TGCGCCAGCAGCCTGGACAGCGAGCAGTTCTTC.

This clonotype was counted at least ten times. The V call is TRBV6-2 or TRBV6-3, the J call TRBJ1-1; tentatively, D is TRBD1 (6 bases). In germline, CDR1 is MNHEY, CDR2 SVGEGT. The CDR3 runs to 13 residues. Trimming stripped 6 bases from V and 1 base from J, with 9 bases between. The CDR3, as DNA: TGTGCCAGCAGCCGGACAGCGAACACTGAAGCTTTCTTT. It specifies CASSRTANTEAFF.

This clonotype was counted only a few times. This rearrangement joins TRBV24-1 to TRBJ2-1; TRBD2 is a possible D gene (6 bases). The V gene lost 5 bases and the J gene lost 0 bases, with 10 bases spanning the gap. This CDR3 is 15 amino acids long. Germline V CDR1 and CDR2: KGHDR, SFDVKD. The CDR3 protein is CATSGWEASYNEQFF. CDR3 in DNA: TGTGCCACCAGTGGGTGGGAGGCCTCCTACAATGAGCAGTTCTTC.

This sequence joins TRBV10-3 and TRBJ2-2; tentative D call: TRBD2 (6 bases). CDR1 is ENHRY, CDR2 SYGVKD, per germline. The CDR3 consists of 13 residues. Trimming stripped 3 bases from V and 5 bases from J, with 7 bases between. The CDR3 DNA is TGTGCCATCAGTGATGGGGGGACCGGGGAGCTGTTTTTT. Translated: CAISDGGTGELFF.

This clonotype was recorded a few times. The chain carries TRBV6-1 and TRBJ1-2, with D hard to call. The CDR3 extends over 14 amino acids. V was shortened by 7 bases and J by 0 bases, with 12 bases between the two germline ends. Germline loops: CDR1 MNHNS, CDR2 SASEGT. The CDR3 coding sequence is TGTGCCAGCAACCGACATCCCCCTAACTATGGCTACACCTTC. Amino acids: CASNRHPPNYGYTF.

The chain carries TRBV11-2 and TRBJ2-7, with D uncertain. V dropped 0 bases and J dropped 4 bases, with 10 bases sitting between them. The germline V gene encodes CDR1 SGHAT and CDR2 FQNNGV. The CDR3 has 14 amino acids. The CDR3 reads CASSLEPQAYEQYF. The CDR3 bases are TGTGCCAGCAGCTTAGAGCCCCAAGCGTACGAGCAGTACTTC.

This clonotype has a count of ten or more. The V gene is TRBV4-1, the J gene TRBJ1-2, with unresolved D. This CDR3 contains 12 residues. Trimming shortened V by 0 bases and J by 2 bases, and 1 base separated the two germline ends. Per germline, CDR1 MGHRA and CDR2 YSYEKL. CDR3 sequence: CASSQENYGYTF. The CDR3 DNA reads TGCGCCAGCAGCCAAGAAAACTATGGCTACACCTTC.

Remarks on this clonotype: At one end, the junction sequence differs from germline, possibly due to a read error. The rearrangement links TRBV5-4 to TRBJ2-3, with TRBD2 as a possible D gene (7 bases). This CDR3 contains 14 residues. Germline V gives CDR1 SGHNT, CDR2 YYREEE (reference sequence). CDR3 nucleotides: TGTGCCAGCAGGCGGACGGGGGGCACGGATACGCAGTATTTT. Its protein product is CASRRTGGTDTQYF.

The chain recombines TRBV7-8 with TRBJ2-2; 8 nucleotides line up with TRBD1. V lost 7 bases and J lost 3; bases outside the gene matches: 7. The CDR3 length is 15 residues. Germline CDR1 and CDR2: SGHVS and FQNEAQ. Here the CDR3 DNA reads TGTGCCAGCACTGCAACAGGGGGGTACACCGGGGAGCTGTTTTTT. Translating gives CASTATGGYTGELFF. Looking up the rest from reference TRBV7-8 and TRBJ2-2 gives the full variable domain: GAGVSQSPRYKVAKRGQDVALRCDPISGHVSLFWYQQALGQGPEFLTYFQNEAQLDKSGLPSDRFFAERPEGSVSTLKIQRTQQEDSAVYLCASTATGGYTGELFFGEGSRLTVL.